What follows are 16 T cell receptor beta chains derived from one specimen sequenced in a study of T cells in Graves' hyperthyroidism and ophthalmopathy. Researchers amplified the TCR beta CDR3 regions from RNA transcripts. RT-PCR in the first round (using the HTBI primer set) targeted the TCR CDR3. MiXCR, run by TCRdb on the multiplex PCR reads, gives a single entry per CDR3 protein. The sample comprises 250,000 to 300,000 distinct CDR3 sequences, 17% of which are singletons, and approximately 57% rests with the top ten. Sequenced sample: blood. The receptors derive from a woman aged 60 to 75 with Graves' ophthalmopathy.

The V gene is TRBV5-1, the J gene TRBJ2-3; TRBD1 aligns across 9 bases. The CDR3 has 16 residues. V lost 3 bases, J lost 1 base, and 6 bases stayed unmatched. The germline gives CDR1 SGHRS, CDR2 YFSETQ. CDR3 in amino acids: CASSSTGTGRTDTQYF. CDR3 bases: TGCGCCAGCAGCTCGACTGGGACAGGGCGCACAGATACGCAGTATTTT.

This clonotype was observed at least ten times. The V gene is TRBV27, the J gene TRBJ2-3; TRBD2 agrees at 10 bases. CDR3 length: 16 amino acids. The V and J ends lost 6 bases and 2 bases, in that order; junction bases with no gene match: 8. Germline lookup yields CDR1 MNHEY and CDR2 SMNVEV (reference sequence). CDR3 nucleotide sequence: TGTGCCAGCAGCCCCCTGAGCGGGAGGGCCACAGATACGCAGTATTTT. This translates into CASSPLSGRATDTQYF.

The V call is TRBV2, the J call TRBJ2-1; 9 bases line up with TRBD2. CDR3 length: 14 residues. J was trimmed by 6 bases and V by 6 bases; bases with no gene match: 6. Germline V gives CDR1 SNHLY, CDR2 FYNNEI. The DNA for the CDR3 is TGTGCCAGCAGAGTCGGGACTAGCAGCAATGAGCAGTTCTTC. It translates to CASRVGTSSNEQFF. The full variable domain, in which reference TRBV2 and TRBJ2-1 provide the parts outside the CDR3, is EPEVTQTPSHQVTQMGQEVILRCVPISNHLYFYWYRQILGQKVEFLVSFYNNEISEKSEIFDDQFSVERPDGSNFTLKIRSTKLEDSAMYFCASRVGTSSNEQFFGPGTRLTVL.

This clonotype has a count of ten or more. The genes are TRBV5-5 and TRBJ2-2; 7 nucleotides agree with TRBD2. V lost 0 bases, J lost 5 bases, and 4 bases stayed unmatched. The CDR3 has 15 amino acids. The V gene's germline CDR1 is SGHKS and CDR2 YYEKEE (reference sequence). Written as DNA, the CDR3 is TGTGCCAGCAGCTTGGTAGGGGACTATACCGGGGAGCTGTTTTTT. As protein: CASSLVGDYTGELFF.

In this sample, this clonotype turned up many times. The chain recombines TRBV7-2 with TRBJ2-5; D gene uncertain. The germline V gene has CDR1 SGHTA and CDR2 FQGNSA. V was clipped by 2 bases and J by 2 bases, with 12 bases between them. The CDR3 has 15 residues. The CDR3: CASSLISHQQETQYF. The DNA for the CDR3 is TGTGCCAGCAGCTTAATAAGTCACCAACAAGAGACCCAGTACTTC.

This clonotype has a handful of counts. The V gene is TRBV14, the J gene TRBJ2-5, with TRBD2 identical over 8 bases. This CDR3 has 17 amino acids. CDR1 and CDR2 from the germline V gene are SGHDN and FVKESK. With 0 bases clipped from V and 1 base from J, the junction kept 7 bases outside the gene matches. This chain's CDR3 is CASSQDPGGGPQETQYF. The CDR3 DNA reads TGTGCCAGCAGCCAAGATCCGGGGGGGGGTCCCCAAGAGACCCAGTACTTC. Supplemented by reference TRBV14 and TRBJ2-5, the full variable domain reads EAGVTQFPSHSVIEKGQTVTLRCDPISGHDNLYWYRRVMGKEIKFLLHFVKESKQDESGMPNNRFLAERTGGTYSTLKVQPAELEDSGVYFCASSQDPGGGPQETQYFGPGTRLLVL.

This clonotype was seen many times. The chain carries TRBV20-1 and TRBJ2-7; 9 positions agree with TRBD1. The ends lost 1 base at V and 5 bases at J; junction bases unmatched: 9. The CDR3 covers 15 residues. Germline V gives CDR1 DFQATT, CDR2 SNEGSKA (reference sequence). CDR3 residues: CSARGDRARLDEQYF. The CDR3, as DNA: TGCAGTGCTAGAGGGGACAGGGCCCGTTTAGACGAGCAGTACTTC.

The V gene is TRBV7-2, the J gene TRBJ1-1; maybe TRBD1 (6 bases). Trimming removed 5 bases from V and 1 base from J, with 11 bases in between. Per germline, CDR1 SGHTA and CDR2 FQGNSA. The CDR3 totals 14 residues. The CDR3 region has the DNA TGTGCCAGCAGCCCACAGGGAGGGAACACTGAAGCTTTCTTT. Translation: CASSPQGGNTEAFF. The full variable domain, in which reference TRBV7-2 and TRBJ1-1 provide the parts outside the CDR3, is GAGVSQSPSNKVTEKGKDVELRCDPISGHTALYWYRQSLGQGLEFLIYFQGNSAPDKSGLPSDRFSAERTGGSVSTLTIQRTQQEDSAVYLCASSPQGGNTEAFFGQGTRLTVV.

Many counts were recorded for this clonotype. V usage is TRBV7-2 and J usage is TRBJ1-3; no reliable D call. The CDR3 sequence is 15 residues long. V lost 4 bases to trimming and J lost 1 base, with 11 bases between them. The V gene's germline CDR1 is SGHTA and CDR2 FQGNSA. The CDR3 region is CASSSERASGNTIYF. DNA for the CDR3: TGTGCCAGCAGCTCAGAAAGGGCATCTGGAAACACCATATATTTT. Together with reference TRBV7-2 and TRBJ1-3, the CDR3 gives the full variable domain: GAGVSQSPSNKVTEKGKDVELRCDPISGHTALYWYRQSLGQGLEFLIYFQGNSAPDKSGLPSDRFSAERTGGSVSTLTIQRTQQEDSAVYLCASSSERASGNTIYFGEGSWLTVV.

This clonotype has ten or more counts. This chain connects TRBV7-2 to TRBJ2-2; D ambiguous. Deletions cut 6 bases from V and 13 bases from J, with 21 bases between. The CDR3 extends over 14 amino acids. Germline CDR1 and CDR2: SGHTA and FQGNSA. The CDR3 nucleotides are TGTGCCAGCAGTCAAACCATTATATCTGTCGGGCTGTTTTTT. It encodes CASSQTIISVGLFF.

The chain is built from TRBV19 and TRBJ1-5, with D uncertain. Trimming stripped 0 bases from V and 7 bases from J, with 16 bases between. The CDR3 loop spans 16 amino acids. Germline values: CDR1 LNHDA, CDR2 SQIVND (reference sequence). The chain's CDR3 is CASSIDTGPADQPQHF. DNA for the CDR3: TGTGCCAGTAGTATAGACACCGGACCGGCGGACCAGCCCCAGCATTTT.

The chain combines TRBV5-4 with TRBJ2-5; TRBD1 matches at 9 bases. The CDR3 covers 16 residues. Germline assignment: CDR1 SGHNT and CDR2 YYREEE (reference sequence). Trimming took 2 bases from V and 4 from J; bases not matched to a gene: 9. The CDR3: CASSLGGQGMRETQYF. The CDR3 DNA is TGTGCCAGCAGCTTAGGAGGACAGGGGATGAGAGAGACCCAGTACTTC.

CDR3 protein: CASSLADDGELFF. For the CDR3, the DNA is TGTGCCAGCAGCTTGGCGGACGACGGGGAGCTGTTTTTT. This rearrangement joins TRBV5-6 to TRBJ2-2; D gene unclear. The CDR3 totals 13 residues. Germline-derived CDR1 and CDR2 are SGHDT and YYEEEE. Between the trimmed V and J ends, which lost 0 bases and 7 bases, there was a span of 7 bases.

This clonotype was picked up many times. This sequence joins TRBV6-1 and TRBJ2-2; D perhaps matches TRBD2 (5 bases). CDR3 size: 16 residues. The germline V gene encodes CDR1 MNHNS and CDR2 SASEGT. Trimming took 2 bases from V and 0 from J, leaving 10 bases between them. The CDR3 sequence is CASSELDYPNTGELFF. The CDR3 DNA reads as TGTGCCAGCAGTGAACTTGACTACCCGAACACCGGGGAGCTGTTTTTT.

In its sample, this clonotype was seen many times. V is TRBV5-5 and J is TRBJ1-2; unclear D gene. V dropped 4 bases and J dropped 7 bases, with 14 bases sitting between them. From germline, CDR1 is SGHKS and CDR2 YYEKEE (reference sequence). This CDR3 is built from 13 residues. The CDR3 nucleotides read TGTGCCAGCAGCGACCGAATCCTATCTGGCTACACCTTC. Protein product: CASSDRILSGYTF.

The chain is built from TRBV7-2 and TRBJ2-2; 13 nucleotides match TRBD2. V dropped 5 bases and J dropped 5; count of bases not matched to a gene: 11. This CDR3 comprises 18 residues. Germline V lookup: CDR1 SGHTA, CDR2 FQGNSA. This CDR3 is CASSIDSGLAGVTGELFF. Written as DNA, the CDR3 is TGTGCCAGCAGCATAGATTCCGGACTAGCGGGAGTTACCGGGGAGCTGTTTTTT.